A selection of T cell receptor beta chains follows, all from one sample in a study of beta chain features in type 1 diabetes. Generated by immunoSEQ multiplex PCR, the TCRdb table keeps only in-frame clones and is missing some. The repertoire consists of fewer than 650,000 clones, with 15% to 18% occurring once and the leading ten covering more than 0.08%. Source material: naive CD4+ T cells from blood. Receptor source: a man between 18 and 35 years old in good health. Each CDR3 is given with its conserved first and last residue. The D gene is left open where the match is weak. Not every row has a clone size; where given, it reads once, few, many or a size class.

CASSLESARSGSGYTF	TGTGCCAGCAGCTTAGAATCAGCCAGGTCTGGCTCTGGCTACACCTTC	-	few	TRBV7-2	TRBJ1-2
CASTYRGLNTEAFF	TGTGCCAGCACCTACAGGGGGTTGAACACTGAAGCTTTCTTT	TRBD1	-	TRBV2	TRBJ1-1
CASSMRDGEKLFF	TGTGCCAGTAGTATGCGAGACGGCGAAAAACTGTTTTTT	-	-	TRBV19	TRBJ1-4
CASAPGLEGYQPQHF	TGTGCCAGCGCCCCCGGGCTGGAGGGCTATCAGCCCCAGCATTTT	-	few	TRBV9	TRBJ1-5
CASSQSADNGQGYSGANVLTF	TGCGCCAGCAGTCAATCCGCCGACAATGGACAGGGGTACTCTGGGGCCAACGTCCTGACTTTC	TRBD1	-	TRBV23-1	TRBJ2-6
CASSQGVSSPTIQETQYF	TGCGCCAGCAGCCAAGGGGTGTCTAGCCCAACTATCCAAGAGACCCAGTACTTC	-	-	TRBV4-3	TRBJ2-5
CAISELPGLVIHEQFF	TGTGCCATCAGTGAGTTGCCGGGACTAGTAATTCATGAGCAGTTCTTC	TRBD2	-	TRBV10-3	TRBJ2-1
CASSLRMRGGNEQYF	TGTGCCAGCAGCTTGAGGATGCGGGGCGGGAACGAGCAGTACTTC	-	few	TRBV7-9	TRBJ2-7
CASSLVGRGGDTQYF	TGCGCCAGCAGCTTGGTTGGCAGGGGAGGAGATACGCAGTATTTT	-	-	TRBV5-1	TRBJ2-3
CASSYSLGQHYNEQFF	TGTGCCAGCAGTTACTCTTTGGGACAGCATTACAATGAGCAGTTCTTC	TRBD1	-	TRBV6-5	TRBJ2-1
CASSEQGKSYTF	TGTGCCAGCAGCGAACAGGGGAAGAGCTACACCTTC	TRBD1	-	TRBV5-4	TRBJ1-2
CASSRGQGAEF	TGTGCCAGCAGCCGGGGACAGGGGGCTGAGTTC	TRBD1	-	TRBV7-2	TRBJ2-7
CASSQEGPRAGGSYNEQFF	TGCGCCAGCAGCCAAGAAGGCCCTAGAGCGGGGGGGTCCTACAATGAGCAGTTCTTC	TRBD2	-	TRBV4-3	TRBJ2-1
CARRVDRVWDEQFF	TGTGCCAGGCGGGTGGACAGGGTATGGGATGAGCAGTTCTTC	TRBD1	many	TRBV28	TRBJ2-1
CASSFYQAGGYTF	TGTGCCAGCAGCTTTTACCAGGCGGGCGGCTACACCTTC	-	-	TRBV5-4	TRBJ1-2
CASSPDGGVLFF	TGTGCCAGCAGCCCTGATGGAGGGGTTCTGTTTTTT	-	few	TRBV9	TRBJ1-4
CASSWQNNEKLFF	TGCGCCAGCAGCTGGCAGAATAATGAAAAACTGTTTTTT	-	-	TRBV5-1	TRBJ1-4
CASSLSLSYNEQFF	TGTGCCAGCAGCTTGAGCCTCTCCTACAATGAGCAGTTCTTC	-	few	TRBV7-3	TRBJ2-1
CASSYRDTRSGDSGNTIYF	TGTGCCAGCAGCTACCGGGACACCCGAAGCGGAGACTCTGGAAACACCATATATTTT	-	few	TRBV7-6	TRBJ1-3
CASSPDRAPGYGYTF	TGTGCCAGCTCTCCCGACAGGGCCCCCGGGTATGGCTACACCTTC	TRBD1	-	TRBV18	TRBJ1-2
CASSVLGQGNYGYTF	TGTGCCAGCAGCGTCCTGGGACAGGGCAACTATGGCTACACCTTC	TRBD1	-	TRBV9	TRBJ1-2
CSARDKGTQYF	TGCAGTGCTAGAGACAAGGGGACCCAGTACTTC	-	-	TRBV20-1	TRBJ2-5
CASSLGSDRGYQAFF	TGCGCCAGCAGCCTGGGGTCGGACAGGGGGTATCAAGCTTTCTTT	TRBD1	-	TRBV4-3	TRBJ1-1
CASSRGPSGETQYF	TGCGCCAGCAGCCGCGGTCCCTCGGGAGAGACCCAGTACTTC	-	few	TRBV4-3	TRBJ2-5
CAWSKAWQGANEQFF	TGTGCCTGGAGTAAGGCCTGGCAGGGGGCGAATGAGCAGTTCTTC	TRBD1	-	TRBV30	TRBJ2-1
CASSLLREGQETQYF	TGTGCCAGCTCACTCCTCCGGGAGGGGCAAGAGACCCAGTACTTC	TRBD2	few	TRBV18	TRBJ2-5
CATTPDRGESNQPQHF	TGTGCCACCACCCCAGACAGGGGTGAAAGCAATCAGCCCCAGCATTTT	TRBD1	few	TRBV19	TRBJ1-5
CASSPFGTGYNEQFF	TGTGCCAGCTCACCTTTCGGGACCGGCTACAATGAGCAGTTCTTC	-	few	TRBV18	TRBJ2-1
CASSQVRQGASPYEQYF	TGTGCCAGCAGCCAAGTGAGACAGGGGGCTTCCCCCTACGAGCAGTACTTC	TRBD1	-	TRBV14	TRBJ2-7
CASSPRNTEAFF	TGCGCCAGCAGCCCCAGGAACACTGAAGCTTTCTTT	-	-	TRBV6-5	TRBJ1-1
CAISDRGVIKETQYF	TGTGCCATCAGTGACCGTGGAGTGATCAAAGAGACCCAGTACTTC	-	few	TRBV10-3	TRBJ2-5
CASSPSWQLSFMNTEAFF	TGTGCCAGCTCACCAAGTTGGCAGTTATCTTTCATGAACACTGAAGCTTTCTTT	-	-	TRBV18	TRBJ1-1
CASRTSWTSGTGELFF	TGTGCCAGCAGGACGTCCTGGACTAGCGGCACCGGGGAGCTGTTTTTT	TRBD2	few	TRBV7-2	TRBJ2-2
CASSLPTGTGGETQYF	TGCGCCAGCAGCTTACCTACCGGGACTGGTGGAGAGACCCAGTACTTC	-	few	TRBV5-1	TRBJ2-5
CASSERGQGMNTEAFF	TGTGCCAGCAGTGAAAGGGGACAGGGGATGAACACTGAAGCTTTCTTT	TRBD1	-	TRBV2	TRBJ1-1
CASSLAPWTSGSRYTQYF	TGTGCCAGCAGCTTAGCCCCTTGGACTAGCGGGAGTCGATATACGCAGTATTTT	TRBD2	-	TRBV7-2	TRBJ2-3
CASSRTGGNYEQYF	TGTGCCAGCAGCCGGACAGGGGGCAACTACGAGCAGTACTTC	TRBD1	-	TRBV6-5	TRBJ2-7
CASTPSPLYEQYF	TGTGCCAGCACGCCCAGCCCCCTCTACGAGCAGTACTTC	-	-	TRBV28	TRBJ2-7
CASSQEPQGVVHGYTF	TGCGCCAGCAGCCAAGAACCCCAGGGGGTTGTTCATGGCTACACCTTC	TRBD1	-	TRBV4-3	TRBJ1-2
CASSSDRGQETQYF	TGTGCCAGCTCTTCGGACAGGGGCCAAGAGACCCAGTACTTC	TRBD1	-	TRBV18	TRBJ2-5
CARIRENEKLFF	TGTGCCAGGATAAGGGAGAATGAAAAACTGTTTTTT	-	-	TRBV7-9	TRBJ1-4
CAISESQTGAGGQHF	TGTGCCATCAGTGAGTCGCAGACAGGGGCCGGCGGACAGCATTTT	TRBD1	-	TRBV10-3	TRBJ1-5
CASSLQGGLDEQFF	TGTGCCAGCAGCTTACAGGGCGGGTTGGATGAGCAGTTCTTC	-	few	TRBV7-9	TRBJ2-1
CASSSRRNEQYF	TGTGCCAGCAGTTCACGCAGGAACGAGCAGTACTTC	-	few	TRBV28	TRBJ2-7
CASSQTLRTGELFF	TGTGCCAGCAGTCAGACTTTACGCACCGGGGAGCTGTTTTTT	-	few	TRBV28	TRBJ2-2
CASSVQGSYEQYF	TGTGCCAGCAGCGTGCAAGGCTCCTACGAGCAGTACTTC	-	-	TRBV9	TRBJ2-7
CASSAYRENYGYTF	TGTGCCAGCAGCGCATACAGGGAAAACTATGGCTACACCTTC	-	few	TRBV9	TRBJ1-2
CASSLRSRGRTNEKLFF	TGTGCCAGCAGCTTAAGAAGCAGGGGGCGGACTAATGAAAAACTGTTTTTT	TRBD1	-	TRBV13	TRBJ1-4
CASSAFGGLDEQFF	TGTGCCAGCAGTGCTTTTGGGGGCTTGGATGAGCAGTTCTTC	-	-	TRBV6-1	TRBJ2-1